This entry lists 25 T cell receptor beta chains sequenced from one sample in a study of T-cell memory formation after mild COVID-19. MiXCR, run by TCRdb on the 5' RACE reads, gives a single entry per CDR3 protein. The sample contains hundreds of thousands of distinct CDR3 sequences, 24% of which appear only once. The sequencing input was PBMCs or a T cell subset sorted from them (not recorded which). The receptor set was obtained from an adult woman who had mild COVID-19 (a few samples of this study predate the infection). Cell type and time point are not known.

This clonotype turned up a few times. The chain employs TRBV29-1 and TRBJ1-1, with D perhaps matching TRBD1 (6 bases). The CDR3 runs to 10 residues. CDR1 and CDR2 from the germline V gene are SQVTM and ANQGSEA. CDR3 loop: CTGAGTEAFF. The CDR3 DNA reads TGCACAGGGGCAGGGACTGAAGCTTTCTTT.

V usage is TRBV6-5 and J usage is TRBJ2-2, with 8 bases that match TRBD2. The CDR3 spans 17 residues. CDR1 and CDR2 from the germline V gene are MNHEY and SVGAGI. The trim removed 2 bases at V and 4 bases at J, leaving 9 bases unmatched. In nucleotides, the CDR3 is TGTGCCAGCAGTTACGGACCGGGACTAGAGGCCACCGGGGAGCTGTTTTTT. Protein: CASSYGPGLEATGELFF.

Only a few counts were recorded for this clonotype. The rearrangement joins TRBV2 to TRBJ2-7; 7 positions match TRBD2. This CDR3 has 16 amino acids. V lost 6 bases, J lost 2 bases, and 13 bases stayed unmatched. Germline-derived CDR1 and CDR2 are SNHLY and FYNNEI. This chain's CDR3 is CASSLMGLAEAYEQYF. In nucleotides, the CDR3 is TGTGCCAGCAGCCTGATGGGCCTAGCGGAGGCCTACGAGCAGTACTTC.

This chain links TRBV5-1 with TRBJ2-7; 7 positions agree with TRBD1. This CDR3 spans 13 amino acids. The trim removed 3 bases at V and 5 bases at J, leaving 5 bases unmatched. Germline V gene sequence: CDR1 SGHRS, CDR2 YFSETQ. CDR3 DNA: TGCGCCAGCAGCTCGCCCGACAGGGACGAGCAGTACTTC. It is translated as CASSSPDRDEQYF.

V gene TRBV5-1 combines with J gene TRBJ2-2; D remains ambiguous. The length of the CDR3 is 16 residues. The germline CDR1 and CDR2 sequences are SGHRS and YFSETQ. Trimming left V 6 bases short and J 0 bases short, with 15 bases between. The CDR3 DNA reads TGCGCCAGCACCCACATGGGCACACCGAACACCGGGGAGCTGTTTTTT. Amino acids: CASTHMGTPNTGELFF.

The rearrangement links TRBV29-1 to TRBJ2-7; D might be TRBD1 (5 bases). With 4 bases removed from V and 2 bases from J, the gap between germline ends came to 12 bases. CDR1 is SQVTM and CDR2 is ANQGSEA in the germline V gene. This CDR3 region has 13 residues. This CDR3 reads CSVVGASAYEQYF. In DNA, the CDR3 is TGCAGCGTTGTAGGGGCATCAGCCTACGAGCAGTACTTC.

This clonotype was observed a few times. The chain joins TRBV7-9 to TRBJ2-7; tentatively, D is TRBD2 (5 bases). The V end lost 4 bases, the J end lost 2 bases, and 15 bases lay between the germline ends. Germline V gene lookup returns CDR1 SEHNR and CDR2 FQNEAQ (reference sequence). The CDR3 covers 15 residues. The CDR3 nucleotides are TGTGCCAGCAGCTCCGTCGCGGGCTACCCCTACGAGCAGTACTTC. Translation: CASSSVAGYPYEQYF.

The chain joins TRBV6-2 or TRBV6-3 to TRBJ2-3, with D maybe TRBD2 (6 bases). CDR3 length equals 17 residues. Trimming removed 4 bases from V and 4 bases from J, with 21 bases in between. CDR1 is MNHEY and CDR2 is SVGEGT in the germline V gene. The CDR3 is CASSSLRALSGADTQYF. CDR3 bases: TGTGCCAGCAGTTCCCTCCGAGCGTTATCGGGGGCAGATACGCAGTATTTT.

V gene TRBV11-3 combines with J gene TRBJ2-3; 9 bases fit TRBD1. Germline lookup yields CDR1 SGHNT and CDR2 YENEEA. The CDR3 totals 12 residues. Trimming took 5 bases from V and 10 from J; bases not matched to a gene: 4. The CDR3 reads CASSPGQGPQYF. The DNA of the CDR3 is TGTGCCAGCAGCCCCGGACAGGGGCCGCAGTATTTT.

This clonotype turned up a few times. The V call is TRBV6-2 or TRBV6-3, the J call TRBJ1-1; TRBD1 aligns across 8 bases. The trim removed 7 bases at V and 5 bases at J, leaving 6 bases unmatched. CDR1 and CDR2 from the germline V gene are MNHEY and SVGEGT. The CDR3 sequence is 13 residues long. CDR3 DNA sequence: TGTGCCAGCAATCGACAGGGGTGGACTGAAGCTTTCTTT. It specifies CASNRQGWTEAFF.

This clonotype has just a few counts. Here the CDR3 DNA reads TGCAGCGTCTCCTTGTCGCGGGCCTACGAGCAGTACTTC. Translating it yields CSVSLSRAYEQYF. The V and J genes are TRBV29-1 and TRBJ2-7, with D perhaps matching TRBD2 (5 bases). This CDR3 region has 13 residues. Germline CDR1 reads SQVTM; CDR2 reads ANQGSEA. V lost 6 bases and J 2 bases, leaving 14 bases between the germline ends.

This chain connects TRBV29-1 to TRBJ1-1; 7 bases map to TRBD1. V shed 3 bases, J shed 1 base, and the junction held 5 bases outside the gene matches. The CDR3 sequence is 14 residues long. From germline, CDR1 is SQVTM and CDR2 ANQGSEA. The CDR3 nucleotides are TGCAGCGTTGAGGGGGGACAGCCGAACACTGAAGCTTTCTTT. Protein: CSVEGGQPNTEAFF.

This clonotype was detected only a few times. This chain links TRBV2 with TRBJ2-7, with 9 bases identical to TRBD1. V lost 7 bases and J lost 9; bases outside the gene matches: 10. Germline lookup yields CDR1 SNHLY and CDR2 FYNNEI. The CDR3 has 13 residues. CDR3 loop: CASKRTGVLGQYF. The CDR3 bases are TGTGCCAGCAAGAGGACAGGGGTGTTGGGGCAGTACTTC.

There are many counts of this clonotype. This chain links TRBV9 with TRBJ1-1; maybe TRBD1 (5 bases). Germline V gene data show CDR1 as SGDLS and CDR2 as YYNGEE. The CDR3 consists of 17 residues. Trimming shortened V by 0 bases and J by 4 bases, and 19 bases separated the two germline ends. For the CDR3, the DNA is TGTGCCAGCAGCGTAGCTAAGGAGGGGCTAAGGACCACTGAAGCTTTCTTT. Its protein product is CASSVAKEGLRTTEAFF.

This chain connects TRBV9 to TRBJ2-7; D gene unclear. V was clipped by 0 bases and J by 7 bases, with 11 bases between them. This CDR3 comprises 13 residues. Per the germline V gene, CDR1 is SGDLS and CDR2 is YYNGEE. The CDR3, as DNA: TGTGCCAGCAGCGTAGGGGGTCCGGGTGAGCAGTACTTC. Its protein is CASSVGGPGEQYF. Using reference TRBV9 and TRBJ2-7 for the parts outside the CDR3, the full variable domain is DSGVTQTPKHLITATGQRVTLRCSPRSGDLSVYWYQQSLDQGLQFLIQYYNGEERAKGNILERFSAQQFPDLHSELNLSSLELGDSALYFCASSVGGPGEQYFGPGTRLTVT.

This clonotype was recorded many times. The chain has TRBV5-1 and TRBJ2-1; TRBD1 matches at 9 bases. The junction had 21 bases not matched to a gene; V was cut back by 1 base and J by 4 bases. Germline CDR1 reads SGHRS; CDR2 reads YFSETQ. The CDR3 is 21 amino acids. CDR3 protein: CASSLPRPGQGLLFPYNEQFF. CDR3 sequence (DNA): TGCGCCAGCAGCTTGCCAAGGCCGGGACAGGGCCTCCTTTTCCCTTACAATGAGCAGTTCTTC.

This chain uses TRBV15 with TRBJ2-7, with TRBD1 matching over 10 bases. V was clipped by 3 bases and J by 9 bases; unmatched bases: 14. CDR1 and CDR2 from the germline V gene are LNHNV and YYDKDF (reference sequence). CDR3 length: 16 amino acids. As DNA, the CDR3 is TGTGCCACCAGCAGGGGGGTATGGGGACAGGGGTGGTGGCAGTACTTC. It is translated as CATSRGVWGQGWWQYF.

This clonotype has only a few counts. V usage is TRBV5-1 and J usage is TRBJ2-3; D ambiguous. This CDR3 comprises 15 residues. Germline V gives CDR1 SGHRS, CDR2 YFSETQ. V gave up 0 bases and J gave up 0 bases, with 8 bases separating them. For the CDR3, the DNA is TGCGCCAGCAGCTTGGCCCAGGCCAGCACAGATACGCAGTATTTT. Translating gives CASSLAQASTDTQYF.

This clonotype occurred a few times. The V call is TRBV7-8, the J call TRBJ1-6; the D is unclear. CDR3 length: 15 residues. Germline V gene sequence: CDR1 SGHVS, CDR2 FQNEAQ. Trimming shortened V by 2 bases and J by 7 bases, and 12 bases separated the two germline ends. The CDR3 spells CASSLLAPGNSPLHF. The CDR3 coding sequence is TGTGCCAGCAGCTTATTAGCGCCCGGGAATTCACCCCTCCACTTT. Variable domain in full (rest from reference TRBV7-8 and TRBJ1-6): GAGVSQSPRYKVAKRGQDVALRCDPISGHVSLFWYQQALGQGPEFLTYFQNEAQLDKSGLPSDRFFAERPEGSVSTLKIQRTQQEDSAVYLCASSLLAPGNSPLHFGNGTRLTVT.

The rearrangement joins TRBV9 to TRBJ2-6; D is ambiguous. The CDR3 is 13 residues long. The V end lost 5 bases, the J end lost 1 base, and 4 bases lay between the germline ends. Germline lookup yields CDR1 SGDLS and CDR2 YYNGEE. The CDR3 region is CASRQSGANVLTF. The CDR3 coding sequence is TGTGCCAGCAGACAATCTGGGGCCAACGTCCTGACTTTC.

The genes are TRBV6-5 and TRBJ2-6; D unresolved. There are 14 residues in the CDR3. Germline CDR1 and CDR2: MNHEY and SVGAGI. V lost 7 bases and J lost 1, with 8 bases in between. The CDR3: CASNGWSGANVLTF. The CDR3 nucleotides read TGTGCCAGCAATGGGTGGTCTGGGGCCAACGTCCTGACTTTC.

This clonotype has more than one count but fewer than ten. This chain connects TRBV5-1 to TRBJ2-3, with a tentative D call TRBD2 (5 bases). The V end was cut by 0 bases, the J end by 5 bases, with 16 bases between. Per the germline V gene, CDR1 is SGHRS and CDR2 is YFSETQ. The CDR3 extends over 16 amino acids. The CDR3 nucleotides read TGCGCCAGCAGCTTGGAGGTAGCGACCGGAGGAGATACGCAGTATTTT. Translated: CASSLEVATGGDTQYF.

This clonotype has only a few counts. As DNA, the CDR3 is TGTGCCAGCAGCCCCCGGGACAGATGGAGGCTCGAGCAGTACTTC. This sequence encodes CASSPRDRWRLEQYF. The rearrangement links TRBV9 to TRBJ2-7; TRBD1 matches at 7 bases. CDR1 and CDR2 (germline): SGDLS, YYNGEE. The CDR3 is 15 amino acids. The J segment lost 6 bases and the V segment lost 4 bases, leaving 13 bases of the junction unmatched.

For this clonotype: It may be a read error: a sequence one base away is much more abundant. J is TRBJ2-5 and V is TRBV25-1; D gene unclear. Germline lookup yields CDR1 MGHDK and CDR2 SYGVNS. This CDR3 spans 15 amino acids. V lost 6 bases, J lost 7 bases, and 21 bases lay in between. CDR3 loop: CASSPVGPQSGTQYF. CDR3 DNA: TGTGCCAGCAGCCCAGTCGGCCCCCAGAGTGGGACCCAGTACTTC.

For this clonotype: Germline is not matched at one junction end, which may reflect a read error. This rearrangement joins TRBV4-2 to TRBJ2-1; possible D gene TRBD1, 6 bases. This CDR3 is built from 13 residues. Germline V gene data show CDR1 as LGHNA and CDR2 as YNFKEQ. The chain's CDR3 is CACSQDTGNEQFF. The DNA for the CDR3 is TGTGCCTGCAGCCAAGACACAGGGAATGAGCAGTTCTTC.